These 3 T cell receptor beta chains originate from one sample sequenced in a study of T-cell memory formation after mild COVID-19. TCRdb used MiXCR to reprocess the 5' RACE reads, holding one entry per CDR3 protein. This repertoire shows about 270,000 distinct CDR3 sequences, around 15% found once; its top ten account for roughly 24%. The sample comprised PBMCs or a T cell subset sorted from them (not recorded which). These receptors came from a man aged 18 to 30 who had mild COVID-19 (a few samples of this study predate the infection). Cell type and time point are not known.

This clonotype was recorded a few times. The CDR3 region is CASSHSGDHRDTQYF. Here the CDR3 DNA reads TGTGCCAGCAGCCATAGCGGGGACCATAGAGATACGCAGTATTTT. The V and J genes are TRBV7-9 and TRBJ2-3; the match to TRBD2 covers 8 bases. This CDR3 is 15 amino acids long. The V segment lost 5 bases and the J segment 5 bases; nucleotides outside the gene matches: 9. The V gene's germline CDR1 is SEHNR and CDR2 FQNEAQ (reference sequence). Complete variable domain (other parts from reference TRBV7-9 and TRBJ2-3): DTGVSQNPRHKITKRGQNVTFRCDPISEHNRLYWYRQTLGQGPEFLTYFQNEAQLEKSRLLSDRFSAERPKGSFSTLEIQRTEQGDSAMYLCASSHSGDHRDTQYFGPGTRLTVL.

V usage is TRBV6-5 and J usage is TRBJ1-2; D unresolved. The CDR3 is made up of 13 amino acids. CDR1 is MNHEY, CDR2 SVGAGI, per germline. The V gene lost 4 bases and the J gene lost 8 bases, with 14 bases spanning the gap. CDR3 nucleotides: TGTGCCAGCAGTTCCCGCCCGGCTACGGGCTACACCTTC. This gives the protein CASSSRPATGYTF.

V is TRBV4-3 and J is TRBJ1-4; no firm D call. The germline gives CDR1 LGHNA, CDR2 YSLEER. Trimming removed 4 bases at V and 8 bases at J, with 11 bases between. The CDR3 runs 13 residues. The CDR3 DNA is TGCGCCAGCAGCCCTTCCGGCGGCGAAAAACTGTTTTTT. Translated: CASSPSGGEKLFF.